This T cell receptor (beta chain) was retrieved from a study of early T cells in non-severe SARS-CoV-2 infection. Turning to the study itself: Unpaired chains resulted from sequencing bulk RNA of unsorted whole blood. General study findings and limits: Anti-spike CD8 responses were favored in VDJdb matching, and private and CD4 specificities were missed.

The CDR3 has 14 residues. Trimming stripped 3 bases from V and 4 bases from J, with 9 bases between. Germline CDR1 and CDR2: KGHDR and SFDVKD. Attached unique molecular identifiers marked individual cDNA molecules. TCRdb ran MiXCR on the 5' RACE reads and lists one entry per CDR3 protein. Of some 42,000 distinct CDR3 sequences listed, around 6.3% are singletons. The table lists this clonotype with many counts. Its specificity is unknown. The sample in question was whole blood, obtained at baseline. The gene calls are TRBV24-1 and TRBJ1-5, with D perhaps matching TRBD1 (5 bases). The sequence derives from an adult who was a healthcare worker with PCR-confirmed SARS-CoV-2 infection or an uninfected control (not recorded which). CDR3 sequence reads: CATSDGDGNQPQHF. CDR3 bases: TGTGCCACCAGTGATGGGGACGGTAATCAGCCCCAGCATTTT.